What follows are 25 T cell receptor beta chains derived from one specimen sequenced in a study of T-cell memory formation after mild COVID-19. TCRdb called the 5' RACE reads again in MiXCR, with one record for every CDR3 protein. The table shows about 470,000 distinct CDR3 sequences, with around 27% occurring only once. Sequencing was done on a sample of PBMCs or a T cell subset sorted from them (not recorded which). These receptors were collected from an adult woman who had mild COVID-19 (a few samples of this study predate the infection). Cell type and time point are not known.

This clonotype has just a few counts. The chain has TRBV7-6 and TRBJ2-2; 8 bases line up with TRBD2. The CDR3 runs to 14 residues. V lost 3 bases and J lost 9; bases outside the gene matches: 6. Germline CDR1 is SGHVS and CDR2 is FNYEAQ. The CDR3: CASSFSGDNRELFF. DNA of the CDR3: TGTGCCAGCAGCTTTAGCGGGGACAACCGGGAGCTGTTTTTT.

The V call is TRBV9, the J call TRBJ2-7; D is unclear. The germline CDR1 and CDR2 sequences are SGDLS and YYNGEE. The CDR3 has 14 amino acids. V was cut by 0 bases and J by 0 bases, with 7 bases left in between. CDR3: CASSVDDFSYEQYF. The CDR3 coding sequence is TGTGCCAGCAGCGTAGATGACTTCTCCTACGAGCAGTACTTC. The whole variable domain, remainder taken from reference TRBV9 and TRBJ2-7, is DSGVTQTPKHLITATGQRVTLRCSPRSGDLSVYWYQQSLDQGLQFLIQYYNGEERAKGNILERFSAQQFPDLHSELNLSSLELGDSALYFCASSVDDFSYEQYFGPGTRLTVT.

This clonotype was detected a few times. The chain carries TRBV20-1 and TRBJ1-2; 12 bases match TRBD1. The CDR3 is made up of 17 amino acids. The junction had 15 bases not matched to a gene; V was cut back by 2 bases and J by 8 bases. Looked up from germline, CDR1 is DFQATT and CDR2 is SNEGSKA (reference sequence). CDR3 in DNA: TGCAGTGCTAGAAAATGGGTGGGGACAGGGGGCGCGGAAGGCTACACCTTC. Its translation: CSARKWVGTGGAEGYTF.

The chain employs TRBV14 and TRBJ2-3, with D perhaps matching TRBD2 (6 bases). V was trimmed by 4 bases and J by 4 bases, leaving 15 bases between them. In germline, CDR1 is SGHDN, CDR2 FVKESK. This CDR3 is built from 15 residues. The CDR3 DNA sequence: TGTGCCAGCAGCCCTGGGACCCCGGGGGCAGATACGCAGTATTTT. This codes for CASSPGTPGADTQYF.

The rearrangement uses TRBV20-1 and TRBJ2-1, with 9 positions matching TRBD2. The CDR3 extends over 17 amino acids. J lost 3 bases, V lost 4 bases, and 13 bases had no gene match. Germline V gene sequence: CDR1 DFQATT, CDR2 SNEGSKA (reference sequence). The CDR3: CSAIAGGPSIDYNEQFF. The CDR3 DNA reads TGCAGTGCTATCGCGGGAGGGCCCTCGATAGACTACAATGAGCAGTTCTTC.

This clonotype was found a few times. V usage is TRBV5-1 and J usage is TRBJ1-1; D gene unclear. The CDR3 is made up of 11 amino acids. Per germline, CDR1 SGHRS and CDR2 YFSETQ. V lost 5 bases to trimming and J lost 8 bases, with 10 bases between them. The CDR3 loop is CASREGREAFF. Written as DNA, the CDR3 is TGCGCCAGCAGGGAAGGACGGGAAGCTTTCTTT.

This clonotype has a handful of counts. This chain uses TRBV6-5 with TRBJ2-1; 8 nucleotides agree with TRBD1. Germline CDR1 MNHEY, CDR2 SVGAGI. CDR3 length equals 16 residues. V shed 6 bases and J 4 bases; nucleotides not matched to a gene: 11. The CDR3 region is CASRPGWDRSYNEQFF. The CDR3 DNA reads TGTGCCAGCAGGCCAGGCTGGGACAGGAGTTACAATGAGCAGTTCTTC.

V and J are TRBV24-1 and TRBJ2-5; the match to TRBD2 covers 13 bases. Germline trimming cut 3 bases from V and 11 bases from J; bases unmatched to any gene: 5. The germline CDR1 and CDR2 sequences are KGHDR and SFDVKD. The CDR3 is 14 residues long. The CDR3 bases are TGTGCCACCAGTGATCTAGGACTAGCGGGAGCTCAGTACTTC. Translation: CATSDLGLAGAQYF.

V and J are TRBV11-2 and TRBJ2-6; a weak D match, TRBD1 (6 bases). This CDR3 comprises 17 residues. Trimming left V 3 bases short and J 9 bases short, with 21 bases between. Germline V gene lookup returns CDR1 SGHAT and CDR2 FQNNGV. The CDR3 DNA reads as TGTGCCAGCAGCTTGGGGGCAACGGGGCTAATCAACAACGTCCTGACTTTC. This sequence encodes CASSLGATGLINNVLTF.

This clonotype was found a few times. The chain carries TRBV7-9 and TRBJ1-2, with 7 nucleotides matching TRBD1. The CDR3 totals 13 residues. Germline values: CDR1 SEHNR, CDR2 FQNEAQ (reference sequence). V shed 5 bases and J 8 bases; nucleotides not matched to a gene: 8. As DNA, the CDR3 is TGTGCCAGCAGCCTGCCGACAGGGAGGGGCTACACCTTC. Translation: CASSLPTGRGYTF. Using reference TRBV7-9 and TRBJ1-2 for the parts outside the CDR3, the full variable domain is DTGVSQNPRHKITKRGQNVTFRCDPISEHNRLYWYRQTLGQGPEFLTYFQNEAQLEKSRLLSDRFSAERPKGSFSTLEIQRTEQGDSAMYLCASSLPTGRGYTFGSGTRLTVV.

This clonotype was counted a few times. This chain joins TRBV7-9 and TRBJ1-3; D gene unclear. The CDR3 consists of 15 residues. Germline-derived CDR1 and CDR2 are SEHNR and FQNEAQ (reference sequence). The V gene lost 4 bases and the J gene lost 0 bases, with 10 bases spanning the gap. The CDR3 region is CASSSARASGNTIYF. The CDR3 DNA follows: TGTGCCAGCAGCTCAGCTCGAGCCTCTGGAAACACCATATATTTT.

CDR3 sequence: CASSLHLAGEETQYF. CDR3 coding DNA: TGCGCCAGCAGCCTCCACCTAGCGGGGGAAGAGACCCAGTACTTC. The gene calls are TRBV5-1 and TRBJ2-5, with 10 bases aligning to TRBD2. Germline lookup yields CDR1 SGHRS and CDR2 YFSETQ. The CDR3 is 15 amino acids. J lost 3 bases, V lost 4 bases, and 6 bases had no gene match. Looking up the rest from reference TRBV5-1 and TRBJ2-5 gives the full variable domain: KAGVTQTPRYLIKTRGQQVTLSCSPISGHRSVSWYQQTPGQGLQFLFEYFSETQRNKGNFPGRFSGRQFSNSRSEMNVSTLELGDSALYLCASSLHLAGEETQYFGPGTRLLVL.

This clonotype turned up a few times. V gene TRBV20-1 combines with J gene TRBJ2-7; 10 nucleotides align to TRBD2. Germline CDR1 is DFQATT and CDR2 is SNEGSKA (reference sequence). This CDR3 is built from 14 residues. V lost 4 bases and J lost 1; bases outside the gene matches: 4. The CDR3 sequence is CSATGTSVSYEQYF. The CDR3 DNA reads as TGCAGTGCTACCGGGACTAGCGTTTCCTACGAGCAGTACTTC.

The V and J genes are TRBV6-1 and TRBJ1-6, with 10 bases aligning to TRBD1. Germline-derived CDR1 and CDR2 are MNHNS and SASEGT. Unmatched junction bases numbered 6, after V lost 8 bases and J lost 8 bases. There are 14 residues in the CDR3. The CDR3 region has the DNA TGTGCCAGCTGTACCGGGACAGGGGATTCACCCCTCCACTTT. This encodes CASCTGTGDSPLHF.

CDR3 nucleotide sequence: TGCAGTGCTAGCAGGGGCGCCGCTTCCGATCAGCCCCAGCATTTT. Its translation: CSASRGAASDQPQHF. This chain connects TRBV20-1 to TRBJ1-5, with D possibly matching TRBD1 (6 bases). Deletions cut 3 bases from V and 5 bases from J, with 17 bases between. Germline V lookup: CDR1 DFQATT, CDR2 SNEGSKA (reference sequence). The CDR3 runs 15 residues.

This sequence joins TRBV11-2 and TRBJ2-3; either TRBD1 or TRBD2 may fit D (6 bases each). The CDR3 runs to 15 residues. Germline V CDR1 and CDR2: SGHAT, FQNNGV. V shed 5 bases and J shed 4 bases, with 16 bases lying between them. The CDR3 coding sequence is TGTGCCAGCAGCCCCCCTCCCGGGGGCCCAGATACGCAGTATTTT. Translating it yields CASSPPPGGPDTQYF.

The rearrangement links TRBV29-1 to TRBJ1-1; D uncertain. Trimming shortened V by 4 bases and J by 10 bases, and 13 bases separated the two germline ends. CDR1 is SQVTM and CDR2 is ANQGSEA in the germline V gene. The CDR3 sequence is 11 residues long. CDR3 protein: CSVALLNGAFF. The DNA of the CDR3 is TGCAGCGTTGCTCTCTTGAATGGAGCTTTCTTT.

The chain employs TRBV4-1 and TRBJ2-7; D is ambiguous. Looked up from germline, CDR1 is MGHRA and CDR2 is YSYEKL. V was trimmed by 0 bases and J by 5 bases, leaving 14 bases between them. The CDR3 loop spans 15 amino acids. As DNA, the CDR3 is TGCGCCAGCAGCCAAGAGGTCGTCCAGCCTGACGAGCAGTACTTC. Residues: CASSQEVVQPDEQYF.

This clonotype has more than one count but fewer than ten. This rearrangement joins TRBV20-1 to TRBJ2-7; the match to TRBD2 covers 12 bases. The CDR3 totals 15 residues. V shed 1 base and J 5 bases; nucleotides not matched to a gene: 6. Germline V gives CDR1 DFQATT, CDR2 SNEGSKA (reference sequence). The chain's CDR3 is CSARVIGLAGNEQYF. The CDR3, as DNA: TGCAGTGCTAGAGTCATAGGACTAGCGGGGAACGAGCAGTACTTC.

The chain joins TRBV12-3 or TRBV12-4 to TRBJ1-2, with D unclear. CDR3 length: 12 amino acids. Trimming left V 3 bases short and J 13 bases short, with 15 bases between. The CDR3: CASSLDPGPSTF. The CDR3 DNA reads TGTGCCAGCAGTTTGGATCCAGGTCCTTCCACCTTC.

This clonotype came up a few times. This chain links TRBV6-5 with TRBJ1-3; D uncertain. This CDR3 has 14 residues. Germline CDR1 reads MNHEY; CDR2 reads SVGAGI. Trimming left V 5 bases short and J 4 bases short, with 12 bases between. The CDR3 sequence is CASSPRGRGNTIYF. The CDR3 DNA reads TGTGCCAGCAGTCCCCGAGGGAGAGGAAACACCATATATTTT.

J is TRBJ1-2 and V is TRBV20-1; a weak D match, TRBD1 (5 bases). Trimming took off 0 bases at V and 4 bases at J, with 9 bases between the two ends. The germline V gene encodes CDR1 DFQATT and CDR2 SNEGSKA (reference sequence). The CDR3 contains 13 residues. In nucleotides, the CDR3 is TGCAGTGCTAGAGATCGACAGCTCTATGGCTACACCTTC. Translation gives CSARDRQLYGYTF.

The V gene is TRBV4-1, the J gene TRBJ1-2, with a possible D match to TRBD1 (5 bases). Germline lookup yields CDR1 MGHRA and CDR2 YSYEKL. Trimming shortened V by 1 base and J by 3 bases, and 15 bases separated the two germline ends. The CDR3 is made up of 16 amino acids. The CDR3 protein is CASSQVSSGTDYGYTF. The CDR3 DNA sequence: TGCGCCAGCAGCCAAGTCTCATCAGGGACGGACTATGGCTACACCTTC.

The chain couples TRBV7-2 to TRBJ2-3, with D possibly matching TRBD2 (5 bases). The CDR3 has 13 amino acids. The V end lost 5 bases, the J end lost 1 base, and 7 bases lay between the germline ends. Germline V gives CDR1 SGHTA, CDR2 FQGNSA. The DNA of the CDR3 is TGTGCCAGCAGCATGAGGGGCACAGATACGCAGTATTTT. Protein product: CASSMRGTDTQYF.

The DNA of the CDR3 is TGTGCCAGCAGTATTGGGACAGGGGGCGGTGAGGAGACCCAGTACTTC. Translation: CASSIGTGGGEETQYF. This chain links TRBV27 with TRBJ2-5; 12 bases align to TRBD1. The CDR3 is made up of 16 amino acids. Trimming removed 5 bases from V and 5 bases from J; junction bases left unmatched: 9. Germline CDR1 reads MNHEY; CDR2 reads SMNVEV (reference sequence).